These 2 T cell receptor beta chains were all obtained from the same sample, sequenced in a study of cytomegalovirus exposure and HLA in healthy donors. 60 Vbeta and 13 Jbeta primers were used in PCR. Clones were sequenced by immunoSEQ multiplex PCR, and TCRdb holds only the in-frame ones, with some missing. Here the sample spans about 70,000 clones, 70% to 75% being singletons. Sequencing was done on a sample of PBMCs. These receptors all stem from a human donor in good health.

This chain links TRBV5-6 with TRBJ1-1, with D possibly matching TRBD1 (6 bases). This CDR3 is 14 amino acids long. Trimming left V 2 bases short and J 3 bases short, with 11 bases between. Per germline, CDR1 SGHDT and CDR2 YYEEEE. CDR3 region: CASSFGGRDTEAFF. CDR3 DNA: TGTGCCAGCAGCTTTGGGGGCCGGGACACTGAAGCTTTCTTT.

This clone was seen a handful of times. The chain carries TRBV5-1 and TRBJ2-1; TRBD1 agrees at 9 bases. Looked up from germline, CDR1 is SGHRS and CDR2 is YFSETQ. The CDR3 contains 16 residues. The junction had 9 bases not matched to a gene; V was cut back by 4 bases and J by 4 bases. CDR3 nucleotides: TGCGCCAGCAGCACCCGACCGGGACAGGGTTACAATGAGCAGTTCTTC. It specifies CASSTRPGQGYNEQFF.